These 10 T cell receptor beta chains were all obtained from the same sample, sequenced in a study of blood T cell repertoires in COVID-19. TCRdb keeps only in-frame clones here, not all; method: immunoSEQ multiplex PCR. The top ten clones hold 5% of a sample with 150,000 or so clones, around 88% of them seen once. Sequenced material: peripheral blood. These receptors all come from a human donor in a cohort sampled during active COVID-19.

On this clone itself: Within the sample, other DNA sequences also encode this same CDR3. This chain links TRBV6-5 with TRBJ2-7, with 12 nucleotides matching TRBD2. CDR3 length: 13 residues. Trimming cost V 7 bases and J 4 bases; bases outside gene matches: 2. The germline CDR1 and CDR2 sequences are MNHEY and SVGAGI. The CDR3 region is CASTSGGAYEQYF. The CDR3 DNA sequence: TGTGCCAGCACTAGCGGGGGGGCATACGAGCAGTACTTC.

The chain is built from TRBV6-2 or TRBV6-3 and TRBJ2-7; TRBD1 might be the D (5 bases). The V gene's germline CDR1 is MNHEY and CDR2 SVGEGT. Trimming shortened V by 2 bases and J by 4 bases, and 15 bases separated the two germline ends. The CDR3 has 15 amino acids. CDR3: CASSYRAGYSYEQYF. The CDR3 DNA sequence: TGTGCCAGCAGTTACAGGGCAGGGTACTCGTACGAGCAGTACTTC.

The chain links TRBV6-1 to TRBJ2-6; TRBD1 matches 10 bases. Germline values: CDR1 MNHNS, CDR2 SASEGT. The length of the CDR3 is 17 residues. Trimming cost V 4 bases and J 0 bases; bases outside gene matches: 3. The CDR3 is CASSVGQGSSGANVLTF. The CDR3 DNA follows: TGTGCCAGCAGTGTGGGACAGGGGAGCTCTGGGGCCAACGTCCTGACTTTC.

The chain carries TRBV12-3 or TRBV12-4 and TRBJ2-1; a weak D match, TRBD2 (5 bases). This CDR3 has 12 amino acids. With 2 bases removed from V and 7 bases from J, the gap between germline ends came to 6 bases. The CDR3 coding sequence is TGTGCCAGCAGTTTACTAGCTAATGAGCAGTTCTTC. It codes for CASSLLANEQFF.

Turning to this clone: At the DNA level, this CDR3 is encoded by other sequences in the same sample as well. V gene TRBV30 combines with J gene TRBJ1-5; D unresolved. The germline V gene encodes CDR1 GTSNPN and CDR2 SVGIG (reference sequence). CDR3 size: 13 residues. V was cut by 1 base and J by 5 bases, with 9 bases left in between. CDR3 sequence: CAWSGGLDQPQHF. The CDR3 DNA follows: TGTGCCTGGAGTGGCGGACTGGATCAGCCCCAGCATTTT. The whole variable domain, filled in from reference TRBV30 and TRBJ1-5, reads SQTIHQWPATLVQPVGSPLSLECTVEGTSNPNLYWYRQAAGRGLQLLFYSVGIGQISSEVPQNLSASRPQDRQFILSSKKLLLSDSGFYLCAWSGGLDQPQHFGDGTRLSIL.

V and J are TRBV25-1 and TRBJ1-4; TRBD1 aligns across 9 bases. The CDR3 loop spans 15 amino acids. The germline gives CDR1 MGHDK, CDR2 SYGVNS. V was clipped by 7 bases and J by 5 bases; unmatched bases: 8. CDR3: CASKKSGTGNEKLFF. In DNA form, the CDR3 reads TGTGCCAGCAAAAAGTCCGGGACAGGGAATGAAAAACTGTTTTTT.

The J gene is TRBJ1-1, the V gene TRBV7-2; D is unresolved. The CDR3 is 15 residues long. The V end lost 5 bases, the J end lost 3 bases, and 16 bases lay between the germline ends. Germline CDR1 SGHTA, CDR2 FQGNSA. The CDR3 DNA sequence: TGTGCCAGCAGCGTAGGGATACAGAGTTACACTGAAGCTTTCTTT. Translating gives CASSVGIQSYTEAFF.

This chain joins TRBV11-3 and TRBJ2-1, with 16 bases fitting TRBD2. Losses at the gene ends were 5 bases for V and 0 bases for J; bases not matched to a gene: 10. CDR3 length: 20 residues. Per the germline V gene, CDR1 is SGHNT and CDR2 is YENEEA. CDR3 sequence (DNA): TGTGCCAGCAGCCAGAGCACCGGGACTAGCGGGAGGGCCTCCTACAATGAGCAGTTCTTC. It yields the protein CASSQSTGTSGRASYNEQFF.

The chain combines TRBV24-1 with TRBJ1-5; tentative D call: TRBD1 (5 bases). The V end was cut by 2 bases, the J end by 12 bases, with 13 bases between. Germline-derived CDR1 and CDR2 are KGHDR and SFDVKD. The CDR3 is 13 amino acids. The CDR3: CATSDYSAGVQHF. For the CDR3, the DNA is TGTGCCACCAGTGATTATTCGGCGGGGGTCCAGCATTTT.

The count of this clone is one. The genes are TRBV2 and TRBJ2-7; 8 bases are shared with TRBD1. In germline, CDR1 is SNHLY, CDR2 FYNNEI. The CDR3 extends over 15 amino acids. The V gene end was trimmed by 3 bases and the J gene end by 2 bases; junction bases not matched to a gene: 6. This chain's CDR3 is CASSEVGQGAYEQYF. The CDR3 DNA reads as TGTGCCAGCAGTGAGGTTGGACAGGGAGCCTACGAGCAGTACTTC.